The clone carrying this TCR beta chain was seen once. Its antigen remains unknown. It may be a read error: a sequence one base away is much more abundant. Library construction for TCR beta used iRepertoire HTBI primers and Arm-PCR of CDR3 regions. TCRdb passed the multiplex PCR reads through MiXCR, listing each CDR3 protein once. This sample has fewer than 650,000 distinct CDR3 sequences; more than 15% occur once, and the top ten carry around 12%. This sample is drawn from a study of regulatory T cells in long-lasting Graves disease. Study-level points and caveats: Persistent Graves' patients showed less TCR diversity than newly diagnosed ones.

Time point given: newly diagnosed GD, antithyroid drugs for less than 3 months. The TCR library was prepared using RNA isolated from PBMCs. These data were also filed under a second study, of T cells in Graves' hyperthyroidism and ophthalmopathy. That paper notes: Ophthalmopathy prediction by the model preceded onset by a median roughly 6 months.

The input for sequencing was peripheral blood mononuclear cells (PBMCs), taken at new diagnosis, from a patient treated with antithyroid drugs. This receptor was taken from a young man with Graves disease.

CDR3: CTSGRDSNTEAFF. The CDR3 nucleotides read TGTACTAGTGGACGGGACAGTAACACTGAAGCTTTCTTT. The chain links TRBV12-5 to TRBJ1-1; 7 nucleotides match TRBD1. CDR3 length: 13 residues. Germline V CDR1 and CDR2: LGHNT, FRNRAP.